This T cell receptor (beta chain) is drawn from a study of T cells in localized non-small cell lung cancer. The V end lost 4 bases, the J end lost 2 bases, and 9 bases lay between the germline ends. The length of the CDR3 is 15 residues. Germline V gene data show CDR1 as KGHSH and CDR2 as LQKENI. This clone has only one observation. Sequencing used immunoSEQ multiplex PCR; TCRdb keeps in-frame clones, though not all of them. The data contain 45,000 to 65,000 clones, 70% to 90% of them seen just once; the ten biggest clones take up approximately 22%. The chain links TRBV18 to TRBJ2-6, with a tentative D call TRBD2 (6 bases). Material: peripheral blood, obtained before any cancer treatment. This TCR derives from a man between 35 and 75 years old with stage I squamous cell lung carcinoma. The CDR3 DNA sequence: TGTGCCAGCTCACAGGGACTTACTGGGGCCAACGTCCTGACTTTC. Amino acid sequence: CASSQGLTGANVLTF.